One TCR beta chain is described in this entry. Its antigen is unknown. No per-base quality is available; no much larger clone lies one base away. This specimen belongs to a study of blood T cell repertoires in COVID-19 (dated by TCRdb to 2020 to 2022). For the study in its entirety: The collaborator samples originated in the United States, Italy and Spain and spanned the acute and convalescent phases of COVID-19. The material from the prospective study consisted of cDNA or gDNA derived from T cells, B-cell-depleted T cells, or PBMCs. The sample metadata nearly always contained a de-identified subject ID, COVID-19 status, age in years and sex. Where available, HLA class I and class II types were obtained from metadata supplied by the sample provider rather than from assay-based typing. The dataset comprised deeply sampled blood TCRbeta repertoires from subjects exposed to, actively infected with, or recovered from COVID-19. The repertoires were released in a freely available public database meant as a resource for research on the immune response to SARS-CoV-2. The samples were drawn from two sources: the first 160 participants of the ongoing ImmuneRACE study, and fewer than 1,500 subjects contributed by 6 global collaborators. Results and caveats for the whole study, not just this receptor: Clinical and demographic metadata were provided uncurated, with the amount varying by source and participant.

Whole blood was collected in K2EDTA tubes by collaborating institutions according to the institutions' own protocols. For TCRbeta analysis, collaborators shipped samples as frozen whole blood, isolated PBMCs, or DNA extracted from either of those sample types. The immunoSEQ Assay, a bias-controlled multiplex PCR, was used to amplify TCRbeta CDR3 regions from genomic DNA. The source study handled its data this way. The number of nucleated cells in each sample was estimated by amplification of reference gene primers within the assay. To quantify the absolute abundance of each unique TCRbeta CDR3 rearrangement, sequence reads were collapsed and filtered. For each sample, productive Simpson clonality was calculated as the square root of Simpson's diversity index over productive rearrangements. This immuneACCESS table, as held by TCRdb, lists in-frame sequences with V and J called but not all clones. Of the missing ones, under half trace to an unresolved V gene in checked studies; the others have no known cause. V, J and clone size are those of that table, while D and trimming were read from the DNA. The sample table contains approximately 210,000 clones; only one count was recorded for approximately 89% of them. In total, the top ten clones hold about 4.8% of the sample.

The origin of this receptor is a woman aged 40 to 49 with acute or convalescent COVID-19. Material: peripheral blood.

The DNA reads TGCGCCAGCAGCTCCTGGACAGGGAAAAACTATGGCTACACCTTC. This is translated as CASSSWTGKNYGYTF. This sequence uses TRBV5-1 and TRBJ1-2; a stretch of 8 junction bases matches TRBD1. Including cysteine and phenylalanine, the CDR3 has 15 amino acids. Solely the CDR3 DNA is kept, with 45 bases framed from the first base. CDR1 is given as SGHRS and CDR2 as YFSETQ, both from the germline V gene. V is trimmed back by 3 bases and J by 2 bases, and the junction contains 6 bases that no gene match accounts for.